This T cell receptor (beta chain) was identified in a study of regulatory T cells in long-lasting Graves disease. This clonotype was seen repeatedly, ten times or more. Time point of the sample: newly diagnosed GD, antithyroid drugs for less than 3 months. Following extraction of RNA from PBMCs, that RNA was used to make the TCR library. The CDR3 runs 15 residues. The germline V gene has CDR1 MNHEY and CDR2 SVGAGI. V lost 2 bases to trimming and J lost 0 bases, with 10 bases between them. Arm-PCR of CDR3 regions with iRepertoire HTBI primers generated TCR beta libraries. Per the original methods: The study identified about 60 TRBV and around 15 TRBJ segments across samples. TCRdb called the multiplex PCR reads again in MiXCR, with one record for every CDR3 protein. It is TCRdb's table, rather than the study itself, that gives the V and J calls and clone size. Among roughly 250,000 distinct CDR3 sequences listed, about 20% were seen once.

These data were likewise used in another study, on T cells in Graves' hyperthyroidism and ophthalmopathy.

Specimen: peripheral blood mononuclear cells (PBMCs), collected at new diagnosis, from a patient treated with antithyroid drugs. The V gene is TRBV6-5, the J gene TRBJ1-1; no definite D call. This sequence was found in a woman aged 25 to 39 with Graves disease. CDR3 amino acids: CASSYVRIMNTEAFF. CDR3 coding DNA: TGTGCCAGCAGTTACGTCAGGATCATGAACACTGAAGCTTTCTTT.